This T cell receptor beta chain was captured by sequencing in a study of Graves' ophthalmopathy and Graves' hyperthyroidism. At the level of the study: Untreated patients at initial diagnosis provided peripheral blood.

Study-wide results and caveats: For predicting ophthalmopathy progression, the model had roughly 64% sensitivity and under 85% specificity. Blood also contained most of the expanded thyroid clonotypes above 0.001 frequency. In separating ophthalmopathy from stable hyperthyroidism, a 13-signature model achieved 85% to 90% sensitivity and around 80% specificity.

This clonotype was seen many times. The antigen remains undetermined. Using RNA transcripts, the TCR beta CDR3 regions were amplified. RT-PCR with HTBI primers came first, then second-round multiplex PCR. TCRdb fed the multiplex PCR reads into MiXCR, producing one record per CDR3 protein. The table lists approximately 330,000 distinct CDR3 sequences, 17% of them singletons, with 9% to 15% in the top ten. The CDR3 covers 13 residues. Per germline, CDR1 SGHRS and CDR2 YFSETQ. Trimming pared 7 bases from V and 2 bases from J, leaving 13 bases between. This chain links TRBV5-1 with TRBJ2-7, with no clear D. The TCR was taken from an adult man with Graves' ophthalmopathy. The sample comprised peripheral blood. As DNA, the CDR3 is TGCGCCAGCTCAAGAATGGGCACCTACGAGCAGTACTTC. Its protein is CASSRMGTYEQYF.